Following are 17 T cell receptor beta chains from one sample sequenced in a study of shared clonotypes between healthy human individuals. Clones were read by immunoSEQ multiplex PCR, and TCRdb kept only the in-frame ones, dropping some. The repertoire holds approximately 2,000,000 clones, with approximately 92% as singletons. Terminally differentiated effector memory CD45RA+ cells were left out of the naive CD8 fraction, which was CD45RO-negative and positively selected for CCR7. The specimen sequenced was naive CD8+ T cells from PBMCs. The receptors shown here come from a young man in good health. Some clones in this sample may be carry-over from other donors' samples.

The CDR3 reads CATSEGLAGENTGELFF. The CDR3 nucleotides read TGTGCCACCAGCGAGGGACTAGCGGGAGAGAACACCGGGGAGCTGTTTTTT. V gene TRBV15 combines with J gene TRBJ2-2, with TRBD2 matching over 14 bases. The ends lost 5 bases at V and 1 base at J; junction bases unmatched: 3. The CDR3 is made up of 17 amino acids. In germline, CDR1 is LNHNV, CDR2 YYDKDF (reference sequence).

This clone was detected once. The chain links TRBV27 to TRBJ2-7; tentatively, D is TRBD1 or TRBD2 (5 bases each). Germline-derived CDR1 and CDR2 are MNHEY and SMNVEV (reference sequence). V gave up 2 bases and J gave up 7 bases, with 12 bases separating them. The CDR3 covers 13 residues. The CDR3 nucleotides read TGTGCCAGCAGTTTAGGGGGTAGACGTGAGCAGTACTTC. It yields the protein CASSLGGRREQYF.

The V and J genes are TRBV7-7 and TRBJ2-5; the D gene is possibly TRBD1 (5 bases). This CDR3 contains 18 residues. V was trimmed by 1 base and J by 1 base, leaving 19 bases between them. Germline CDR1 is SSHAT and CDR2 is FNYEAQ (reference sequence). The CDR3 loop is CASSLGAGNTAIQETQYF. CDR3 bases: TGTGCCAGCAGCTTAGGAGCAGGGAATACGGCTATCCAAGAGACCCAGTACTTC.

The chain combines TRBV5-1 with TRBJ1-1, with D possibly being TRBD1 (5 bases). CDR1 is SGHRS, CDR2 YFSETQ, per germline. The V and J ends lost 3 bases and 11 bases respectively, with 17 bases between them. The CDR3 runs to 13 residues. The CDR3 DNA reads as TGCGCCAGCAGCTCCCTCTCCCAGGGAGGTGCTTTCTTT. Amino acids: CASSSLSQGGAFF.

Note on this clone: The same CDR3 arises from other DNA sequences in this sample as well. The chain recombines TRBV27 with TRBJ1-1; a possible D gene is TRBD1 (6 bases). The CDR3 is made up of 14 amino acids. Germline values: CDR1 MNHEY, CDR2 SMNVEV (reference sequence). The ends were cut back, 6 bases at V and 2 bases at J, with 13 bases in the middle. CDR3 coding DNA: TGTGCCAGCAGGCCGGGGGGGGCTAACACTGAAGCTTTCTTT. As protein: CASRPGGANTEAFF.

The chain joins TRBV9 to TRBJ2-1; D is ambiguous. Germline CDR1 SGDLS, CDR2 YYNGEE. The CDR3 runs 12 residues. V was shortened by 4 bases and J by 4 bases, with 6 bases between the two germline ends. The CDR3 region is CASSLVYNEQFF. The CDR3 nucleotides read TGTGCCAGCAGCCTGGTATACAATGAGCAGTTCTTC.

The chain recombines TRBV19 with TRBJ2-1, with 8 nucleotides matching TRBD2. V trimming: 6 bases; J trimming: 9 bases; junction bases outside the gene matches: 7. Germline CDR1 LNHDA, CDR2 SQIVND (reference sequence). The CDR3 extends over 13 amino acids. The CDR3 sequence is CASRGAGEGEQFF. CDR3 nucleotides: TGTGCCAGTAGAGGAGCGGGAGAGGGTGAGCAGTTCTTC.

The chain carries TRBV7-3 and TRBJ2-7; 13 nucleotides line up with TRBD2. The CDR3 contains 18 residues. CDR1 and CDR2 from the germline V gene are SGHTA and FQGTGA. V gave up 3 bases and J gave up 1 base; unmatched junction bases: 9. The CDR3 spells CASSFPFQLAGGSYEQYF. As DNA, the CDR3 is TGTGCCAGCAGCTTCCCCTTCCAACTAGCGGGAGGGTCCTACGAGCAGTACTTC.

CDR3 amino acids: CASSSGLAGEAYEQYF. CDR3 coding DNA: TGTGCCAGCAGTTCGGGACTAGCGGGAGAAGCCTACGAGCAGTACTTC. V usage is TRBV28 and J usage is TRBJ2-7; 14 bases agree with TRBD2. Trimming cost V 4 bases and J 2 bases; bases outside gene matches: 4. The CDR3 runs to 16 residues. Per the germline V gene, CDR1 is MDHEN and CDR2 is SYDVKM.

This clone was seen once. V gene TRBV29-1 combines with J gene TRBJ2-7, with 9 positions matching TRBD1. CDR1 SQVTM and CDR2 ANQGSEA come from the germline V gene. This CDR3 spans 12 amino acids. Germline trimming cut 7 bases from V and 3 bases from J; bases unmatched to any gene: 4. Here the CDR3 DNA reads TGCAGCGCCGGACAGGGGAACTACGAGCAGTACTTC. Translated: CSAGQGNYEQYF.

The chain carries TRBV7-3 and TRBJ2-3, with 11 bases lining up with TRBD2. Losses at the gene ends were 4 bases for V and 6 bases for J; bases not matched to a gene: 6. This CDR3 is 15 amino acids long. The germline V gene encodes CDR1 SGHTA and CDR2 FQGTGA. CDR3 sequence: CASSSLAGGADTQYF. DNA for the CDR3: TGTGCCAGCAGCTCCCTAGCGGGGGGAGCGGATACGCAGTATTTT. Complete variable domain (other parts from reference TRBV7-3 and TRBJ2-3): GAGVSQTPSNKVTEKGKYVELRCDPISGHTALYWYRQSLGQGPEFLIYFQGTGAADDSGLPNDRFFAVRPEGSVSTLKIQRTERGDSAVYLCASSSLAGGADTQYFGPGTRLTVL.

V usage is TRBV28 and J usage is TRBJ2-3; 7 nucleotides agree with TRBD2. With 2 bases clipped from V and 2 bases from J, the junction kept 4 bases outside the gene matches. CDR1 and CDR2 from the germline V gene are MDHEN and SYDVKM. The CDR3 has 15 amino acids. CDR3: CASSLTTSVTDTQYF. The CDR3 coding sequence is TGTGCCAGCAGTTTAACAACTAGCGTCACAGATACGCAGTATTTT. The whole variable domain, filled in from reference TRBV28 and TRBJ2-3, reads DVKVTQSSRYLVKRTGEKVFLECVQDMDHENMFWYRQDPGLGLRLIYFSYDVKMKEKGDIPEGYSVSREKKERFSLILESASTNQTSMYLCASSLTTSVTDTQYFGPGTRLTVL.

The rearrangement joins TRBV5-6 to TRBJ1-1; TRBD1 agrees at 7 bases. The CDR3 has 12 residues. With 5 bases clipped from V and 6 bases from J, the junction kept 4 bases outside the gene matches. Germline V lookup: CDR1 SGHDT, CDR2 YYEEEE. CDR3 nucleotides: TGTGCCAGCAGAGGACAGGACGCTGAAGCTTTCTTT. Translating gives CASRGQDAEAFF.

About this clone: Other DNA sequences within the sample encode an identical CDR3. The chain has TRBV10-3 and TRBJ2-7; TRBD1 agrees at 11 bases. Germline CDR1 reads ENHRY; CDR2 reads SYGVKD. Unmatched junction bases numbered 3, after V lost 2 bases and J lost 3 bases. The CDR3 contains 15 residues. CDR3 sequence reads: CAISEAGTGGYEQYF. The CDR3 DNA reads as TGTGCCATCAGTGAGGCCGGGACAGGGGGCTACGAGCAGTACTTC.

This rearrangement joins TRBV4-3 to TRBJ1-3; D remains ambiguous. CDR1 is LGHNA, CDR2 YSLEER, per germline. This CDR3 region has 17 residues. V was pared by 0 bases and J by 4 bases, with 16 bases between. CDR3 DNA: TGCGCCAGCAGCCAAGATGGGGAGGGTTCGGTCGGAAACACCATATATTTT. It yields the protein CASSQDGEGSVGNTIYF.

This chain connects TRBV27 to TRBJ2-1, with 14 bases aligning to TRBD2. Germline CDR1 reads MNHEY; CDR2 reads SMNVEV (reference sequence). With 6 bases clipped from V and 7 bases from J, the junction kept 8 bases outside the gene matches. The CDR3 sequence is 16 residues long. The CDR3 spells CASRGLAGDLWNEQFF. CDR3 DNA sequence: TGTGCCAGCAGGGGACTAGCGGGAGACCTGTGGAATGAGCAGTTCTTC.

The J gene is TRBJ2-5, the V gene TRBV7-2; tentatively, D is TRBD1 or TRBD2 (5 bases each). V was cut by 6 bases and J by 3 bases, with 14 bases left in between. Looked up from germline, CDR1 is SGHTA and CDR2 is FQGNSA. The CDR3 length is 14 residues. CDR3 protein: CASRHRDPEETQYF. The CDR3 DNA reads TGTGCCAGCAGGCACCGGGACCCAGAAGAGACCCAGTACTTC.